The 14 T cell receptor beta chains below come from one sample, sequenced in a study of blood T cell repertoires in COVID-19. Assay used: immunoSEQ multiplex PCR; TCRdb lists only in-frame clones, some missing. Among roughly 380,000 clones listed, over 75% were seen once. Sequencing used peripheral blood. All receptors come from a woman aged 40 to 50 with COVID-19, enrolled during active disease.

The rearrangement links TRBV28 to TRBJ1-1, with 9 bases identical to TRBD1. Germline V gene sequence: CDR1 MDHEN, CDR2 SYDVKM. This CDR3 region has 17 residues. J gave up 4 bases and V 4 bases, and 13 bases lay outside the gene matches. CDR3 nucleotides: TGTGCCAGCAGTTCCAAACTGCCGGGACAGGGACGCACTGAAGCTTTCTTT. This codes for CASSSKLPGQGRTEAFF.

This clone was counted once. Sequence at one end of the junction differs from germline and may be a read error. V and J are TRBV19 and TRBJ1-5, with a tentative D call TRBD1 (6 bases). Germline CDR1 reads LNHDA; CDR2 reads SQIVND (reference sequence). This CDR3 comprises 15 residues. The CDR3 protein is CVSNKRGSIYQPQHF. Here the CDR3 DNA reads TGTGTCAGTAATAAGAGGGGGTCTATCTATCAGCCCCAGCATTTT.

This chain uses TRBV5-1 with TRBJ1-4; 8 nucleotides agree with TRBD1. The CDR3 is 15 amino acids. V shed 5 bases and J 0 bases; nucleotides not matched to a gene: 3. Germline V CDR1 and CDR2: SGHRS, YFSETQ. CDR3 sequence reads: CASRPTGATNEKLFF. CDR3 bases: TGCGCCAGCAGACCGACAGGGGCAACTAATGAAAAACTGTTTTTT.

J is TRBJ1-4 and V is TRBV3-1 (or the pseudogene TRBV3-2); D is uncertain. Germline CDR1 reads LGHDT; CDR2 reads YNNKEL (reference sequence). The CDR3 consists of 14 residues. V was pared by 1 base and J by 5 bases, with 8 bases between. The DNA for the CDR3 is TGTGCCAGCAGCCAAGGGTCACTAAATGAAAAACTGTTTTTT. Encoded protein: CASSQGSLNEKLFF.

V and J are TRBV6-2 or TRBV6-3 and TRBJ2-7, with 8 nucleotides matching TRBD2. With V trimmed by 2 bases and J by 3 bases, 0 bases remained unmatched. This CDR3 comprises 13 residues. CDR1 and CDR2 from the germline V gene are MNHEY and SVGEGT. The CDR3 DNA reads TGTGCCAGCAGTTACGGGACTAGCTACGAGCAGTACTTC. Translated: CASSYGTSYEQYF.

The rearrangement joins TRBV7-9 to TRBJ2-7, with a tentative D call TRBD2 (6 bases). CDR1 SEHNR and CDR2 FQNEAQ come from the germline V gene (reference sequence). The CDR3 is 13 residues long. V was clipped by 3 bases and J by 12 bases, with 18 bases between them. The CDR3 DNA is TGTGCCAGCAGCTTGGGGGGTATGGCGGAGAGGTACTTC. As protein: CASSLGGMAERYF.

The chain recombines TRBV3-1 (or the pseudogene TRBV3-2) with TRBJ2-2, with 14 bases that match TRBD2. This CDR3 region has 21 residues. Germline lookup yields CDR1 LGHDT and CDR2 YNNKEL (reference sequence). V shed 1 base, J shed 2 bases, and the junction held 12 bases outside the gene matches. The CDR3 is CASSQGRLAGGPSRNTGELFF. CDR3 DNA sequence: TGTGCCAGCAGCCAAGGAAGACTAGCGGGAGGGCCGTCTAGAAACACCGGGGAGCTGTTTTTT.

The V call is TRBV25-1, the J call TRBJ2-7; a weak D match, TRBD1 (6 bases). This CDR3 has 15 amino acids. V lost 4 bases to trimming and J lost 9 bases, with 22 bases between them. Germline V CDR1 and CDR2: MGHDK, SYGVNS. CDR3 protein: CASSGQAVGPSGQYF. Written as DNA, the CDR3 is TGTGCCAGCAGTGGACAGGCAGTGGGCCCGTCCGGGCAGTACTTC.

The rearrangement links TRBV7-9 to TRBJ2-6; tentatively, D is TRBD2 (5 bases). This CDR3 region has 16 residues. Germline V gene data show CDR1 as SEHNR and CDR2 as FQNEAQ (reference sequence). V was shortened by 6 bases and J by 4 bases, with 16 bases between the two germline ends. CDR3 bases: TGTGCCAGCAGGGACCTAATTGGGGAGGGGGCCAACGTCCTGACTTTC. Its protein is CASRDLIGEGANVLTF.

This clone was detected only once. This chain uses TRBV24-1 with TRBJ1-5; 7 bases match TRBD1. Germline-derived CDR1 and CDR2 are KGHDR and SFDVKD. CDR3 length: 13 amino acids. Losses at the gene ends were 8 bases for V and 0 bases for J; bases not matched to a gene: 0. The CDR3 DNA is TGTGCCACCACAGGGGGTAGCAATCAGCCCCAGCATTTT. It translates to CATTGGSNQPQHF.

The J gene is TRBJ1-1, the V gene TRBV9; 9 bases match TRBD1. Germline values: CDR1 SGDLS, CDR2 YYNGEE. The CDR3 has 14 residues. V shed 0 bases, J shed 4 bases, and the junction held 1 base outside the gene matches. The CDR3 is CASSVETGGTEAFF. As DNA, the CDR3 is TGTGCCAGCAGCGTAGAGACAGGGGGCACTGAAGCTTTCTTT.

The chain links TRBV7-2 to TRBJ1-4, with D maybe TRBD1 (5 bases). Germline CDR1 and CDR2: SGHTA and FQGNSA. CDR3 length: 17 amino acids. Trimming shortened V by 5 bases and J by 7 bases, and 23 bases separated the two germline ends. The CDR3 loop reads CASSPRGWGEFGEKLFF. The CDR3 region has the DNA TGTGCCAGCAGCCCTAGGGGTTGGGGGGAGTTCGGTGAAAAACTGTTTTTT.

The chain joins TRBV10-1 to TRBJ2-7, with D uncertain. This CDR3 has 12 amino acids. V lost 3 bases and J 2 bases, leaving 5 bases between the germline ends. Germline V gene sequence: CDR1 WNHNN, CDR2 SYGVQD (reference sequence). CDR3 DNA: TGCGCCAGCAGTGACAGTCCCTACGAGCAGTACTTC. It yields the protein CASSDSPYEQYF.

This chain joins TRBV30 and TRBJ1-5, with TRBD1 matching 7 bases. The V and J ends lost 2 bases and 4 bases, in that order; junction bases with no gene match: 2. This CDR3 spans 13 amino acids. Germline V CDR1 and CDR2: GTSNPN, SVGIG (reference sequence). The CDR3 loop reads CAWSKTGNQPQHF. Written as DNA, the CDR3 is TGTGCCTGGAGTAAGACAGGGAATCAGCCCCAGCATTTT.